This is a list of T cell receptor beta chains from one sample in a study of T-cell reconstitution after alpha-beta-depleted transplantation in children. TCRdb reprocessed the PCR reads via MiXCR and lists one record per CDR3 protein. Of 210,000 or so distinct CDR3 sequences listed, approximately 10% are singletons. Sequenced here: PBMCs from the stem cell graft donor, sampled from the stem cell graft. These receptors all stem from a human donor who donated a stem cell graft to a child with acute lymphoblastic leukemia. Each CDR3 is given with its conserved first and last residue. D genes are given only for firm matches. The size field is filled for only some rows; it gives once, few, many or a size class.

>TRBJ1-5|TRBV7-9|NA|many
TGTGCCAGCAGCTTTTATCAGCCCCAGCATTTT
CASSFYQPQHF
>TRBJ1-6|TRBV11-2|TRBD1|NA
TGTGCCAGCAGCTTTACGACAGGGACCCCTTCACCCCTCCACTTT
CASSFTTGTPSPLHF
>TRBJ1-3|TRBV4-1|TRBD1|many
TGCGCCAGCAGCCCCGGACAGGGGGCAGGAAACACCATATATTTT
CASSPGQGAGNTIYF
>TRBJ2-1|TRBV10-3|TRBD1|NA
TGTGCCATCAGGGGGGGACAGGGAAAAAATGAGCAGTTCTTC
CAIRGGQGKNEQFF
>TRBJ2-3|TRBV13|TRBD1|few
TGTGCCAGCAGCGCCCGACAGGGAAGGAGGACAGATACGCAGTATTTT
CASSARQGRRTDTQYF
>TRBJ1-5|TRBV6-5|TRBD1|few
TGTGCCAGCAGCCCGGGACAGTTCAATCAGCCCCAGCATTTT
CASSPGQFNQPQHF
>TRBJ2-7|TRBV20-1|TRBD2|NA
TGCAGCGCTAGGTTAGGCGGGGGGGCCTCCTACGAGCAGTACTTC
CSARLGGGASYEQYF
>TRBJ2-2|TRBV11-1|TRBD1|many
TGTGCCAGCAGCAACGGACAGGGGTTATACACCGGGGAGCTGTTTTTT
CASSNGQGLYTGELFF
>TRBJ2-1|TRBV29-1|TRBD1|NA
TGCAGCGTCATGACAGGGGAGAGTTTCGAGTTCTTC
CSVMTGESFEFF
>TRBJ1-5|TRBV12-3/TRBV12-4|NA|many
TGTGCCAGCAGTCAGGGTTTCCTTAGCAATCAGCCCCAGCATTTT
CASSQGFLSNQPQHF
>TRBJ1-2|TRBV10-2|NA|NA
TGCGCCAGCAGTGAGTCGAGAGGGACGTATGGCTACACCTTC
CASSESRGTYGYTF
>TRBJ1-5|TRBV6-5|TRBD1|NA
TGTGCCAGCAGTTTCGGACAGGGGGTAAATCAGCCCCAGCATTTT
CASSFGQGVNQPQHF
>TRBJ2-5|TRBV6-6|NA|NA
TGTGCCAGCAGTTACTCGGGAAGGGAGACCCAGTACTTC
CASSYSGRETQYF
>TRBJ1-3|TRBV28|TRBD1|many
TGTGCCAGCAGTCCCCCCGGACAGGGGGCAGGGGGAAACACCATATATTTT
CASSPPGQGAGGNTIYF
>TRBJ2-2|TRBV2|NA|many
TGTGCCAGCATGTTCAGGGAGAACACCGGGGAGCTGTTTTTT
CASMFRENTGELFF
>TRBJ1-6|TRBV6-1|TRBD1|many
TGTGCCAGCAAACCAATGCCGGGACAGGGAGCTAATTCACCCCTCCACTTT
CASKPMPGQGANSPLHF
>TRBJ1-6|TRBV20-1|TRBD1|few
TGCAGTGCTAGATCGGGGACAGGGGATTCACCCCTCCACTTT
CSARSGTGDSPLHF
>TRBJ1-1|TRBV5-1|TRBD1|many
TGCGCCAGCAGCGGGACAGACATCGAAGCTTTCTTT
CASSGTDIEAFF
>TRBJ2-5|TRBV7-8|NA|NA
TGTGCCAGCATCCGGTGGGGTACCCAGTACTTC
CASIRWGTQYF
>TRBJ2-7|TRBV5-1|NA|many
TGCGCCAGCAGTTCAGGACAGTTGTACGAGCAGTACTTC
CASSSGQLYEQYF
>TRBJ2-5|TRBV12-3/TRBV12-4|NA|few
TGTGCCAGCAGTTTGTGGCGGGGGCCTCGCCGACAAGAGACCCAGTACTTC
CASSLWRGPRRQETQYF
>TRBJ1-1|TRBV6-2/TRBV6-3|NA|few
TGTGCCAGCAGTTACCCAGGAGGACTTGGAGGTTTCTTT
CASSYPGGLGGFF
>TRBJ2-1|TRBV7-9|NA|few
TGTGCCAGCAGCGGGCACAATGAGCAGTTCTTC
CASSGHNEQFF
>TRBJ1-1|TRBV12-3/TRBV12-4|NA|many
TGTGCCAGCAGCGTACAGGGCCACACTGAAGCTTTCTTT
CASSVQGHTEAFF
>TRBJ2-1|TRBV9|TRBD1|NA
TGTGCCAGCAGCGCGGGACAGCATAAGGATGAGCAGTTCTTC
CASSAGQHKDEQFF
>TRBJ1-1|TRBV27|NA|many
TGTGCCAGCAGTTTAAGGTTAGGATTCGCTGAAGCTTTCTTT
CASSLRLGFAEAFF
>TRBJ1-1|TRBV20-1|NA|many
TGCAGTGCTAGCACCTCTCCGGGGAACACTGAAGCTTTCTTT
CSASTSPGNTEAFF
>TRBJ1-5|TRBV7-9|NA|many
TGTGCTTCCGCCCGGTACAATCAGCCCCAGCATTTT
CASARYNQPQHF